The clone carrying this T cell receptor (beta chain) was recorded at least ten times. Antigen specificity is unknown. Molecular barcoded adaptors covering alpha/delta and beta/gamma chains were used on approximately 400 ng RNA. MiXCR, applied by TCRdb to the reads, yields one record per CDR3 protein. Of tens of thousands of distinct CDR3 sequences in the sample, around 18% were seen once. The record originates from a study of read filtering for tumor transcriptome and immune sequencing. Study-level background: IR-seq gave about 4.05 to 11 million TCR reads per sample; RNA-seq gave roughly 80 to 1273. Notes on the study in general: About 81.9% of IR-seq clonotypes had one read, totaling 3% to 4% of reads; RNA-seq: about 74% and 41%.

With V trimmed by 7 bases and J by 7 bases, 11 bases remained unmatched. The CDR3 is 15 amino acids. Germline V CDR1 and CDR2: MNHNS, SASEGT. This chain connects TRBV6-1 to TRBJ2-2; 8 bases agree with TRBD1. The sequencing sample was made of a population of CD138-negative cells sorted from bone marrow. The clonotype originates from a donor older than 35 with multiple myeloma. In nucleotides, the CDR3 is TGTGCCAGCACCCTCCCCAGGGGGCAGGGCGGGGAGCTGTTTTTT. Translation: CASTLPRGQGGELFF.